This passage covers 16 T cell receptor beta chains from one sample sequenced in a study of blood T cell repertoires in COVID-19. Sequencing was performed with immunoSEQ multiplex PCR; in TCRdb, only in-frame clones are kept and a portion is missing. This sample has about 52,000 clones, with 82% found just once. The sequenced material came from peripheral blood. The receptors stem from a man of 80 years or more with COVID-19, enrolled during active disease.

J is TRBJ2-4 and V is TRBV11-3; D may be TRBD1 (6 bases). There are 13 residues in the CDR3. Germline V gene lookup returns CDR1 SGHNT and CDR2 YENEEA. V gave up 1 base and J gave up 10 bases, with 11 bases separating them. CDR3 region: CASSLGTGWIQYF. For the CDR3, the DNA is TGTGCCAGCAGCTTAGGAACAGGGTGGATTCAGTACTTC.

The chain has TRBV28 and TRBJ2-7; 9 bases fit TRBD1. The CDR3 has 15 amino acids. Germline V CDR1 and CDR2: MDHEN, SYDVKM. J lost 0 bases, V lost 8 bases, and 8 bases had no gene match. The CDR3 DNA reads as TGTGCCAGCGCCCGGGACAGGGCGAGCTCCTACGAGCAGTACTTC. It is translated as CASARDRASSYEQYF. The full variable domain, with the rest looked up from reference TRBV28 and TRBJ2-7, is DVKVTQSSRYLVKRTGEKVFLECVQDMDHENMFWYRQDPGLGLRLIYFSYDVKMKEKGDIPEGYSVSREKKERFSLILESASTNQTSMYLCASARDRASSYEQYFGPGTRLTVT.

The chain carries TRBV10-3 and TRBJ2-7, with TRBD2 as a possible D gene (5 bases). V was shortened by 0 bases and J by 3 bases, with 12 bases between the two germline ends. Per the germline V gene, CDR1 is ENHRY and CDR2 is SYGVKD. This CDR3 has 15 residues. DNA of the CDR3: TGTGCCATCAGTGAGTCTACTAGGAAAGGCTACGAGCAGTACTTC. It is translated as CAISESTRKGYEQYF.

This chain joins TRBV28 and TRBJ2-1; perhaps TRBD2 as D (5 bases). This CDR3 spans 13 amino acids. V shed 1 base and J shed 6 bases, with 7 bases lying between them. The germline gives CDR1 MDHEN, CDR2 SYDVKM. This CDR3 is CASSLFSGNEQFF. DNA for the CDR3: TGTGCCAGCAGTTTATTCAGCGGCAATGAGCAGTTCTTC.

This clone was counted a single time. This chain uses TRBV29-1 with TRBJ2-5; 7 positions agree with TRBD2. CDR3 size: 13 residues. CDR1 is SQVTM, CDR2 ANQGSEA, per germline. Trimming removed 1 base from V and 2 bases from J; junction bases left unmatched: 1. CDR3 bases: TGCAGCGTTGAAGCGGGGGGACAAGAGACCCAGTACTTC. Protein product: CSVEAGGQETQYF.

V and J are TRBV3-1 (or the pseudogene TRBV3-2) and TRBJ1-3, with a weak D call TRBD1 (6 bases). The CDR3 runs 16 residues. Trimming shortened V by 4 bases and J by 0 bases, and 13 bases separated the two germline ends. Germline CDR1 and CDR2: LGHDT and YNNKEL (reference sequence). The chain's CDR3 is CASSPTGTGSGNTIYF. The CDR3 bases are TGTGCCAGCAGCCCTACAGGGACCGGCTCTGGAAACACCATATATTTT.

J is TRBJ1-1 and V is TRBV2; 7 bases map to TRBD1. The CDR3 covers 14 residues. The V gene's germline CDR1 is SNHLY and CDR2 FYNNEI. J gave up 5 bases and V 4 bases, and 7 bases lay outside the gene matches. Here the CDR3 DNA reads TGTGCCAGCAGTGGAGACAGGGTGGGGACTGAAGCTTTCTTT. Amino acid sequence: CASSGDRVGTEAFF.

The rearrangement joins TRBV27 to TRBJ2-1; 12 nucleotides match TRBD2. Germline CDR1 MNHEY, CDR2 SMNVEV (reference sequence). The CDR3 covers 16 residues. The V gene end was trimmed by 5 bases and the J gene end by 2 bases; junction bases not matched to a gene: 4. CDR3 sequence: CASSPPSGGAYNEQFF. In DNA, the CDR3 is TGTGCCAGCAGTCCGCCTAGCGGGGGGGCCTACAATGAGCAGTTCTTC.

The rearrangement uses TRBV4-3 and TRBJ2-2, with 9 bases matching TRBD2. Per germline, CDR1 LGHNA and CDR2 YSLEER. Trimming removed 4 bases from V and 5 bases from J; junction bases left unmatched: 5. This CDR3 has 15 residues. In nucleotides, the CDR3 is TGCGCCAGCAGCCTAGCGGGAGTGGGGACCGGGGAGCTGTTTTTT. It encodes CASSLAGVGTGELFF.

The CDR3 sequence is CASSLGQGVTGELFF. CDR3 sequence (DNA): TGCGCCAGCAGCTTGGGACAGGGTGTCACCGGGGAGCTGTTTTTT. The V call is TRBV5-1, the J call TRBJ2-2; 7 nucleotides align to TRBD1. The CDR3 extends over 15 amino acids. Germline CDR1 is SGHRS and CDR2 is YFSETQ. The V and J ends lost 0 bases and 4 bases, in that order; junction bases with no gene match: 3.

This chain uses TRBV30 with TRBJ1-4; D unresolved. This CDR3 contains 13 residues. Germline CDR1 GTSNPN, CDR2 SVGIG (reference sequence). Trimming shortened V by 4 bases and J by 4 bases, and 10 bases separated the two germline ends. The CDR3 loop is CAWKGGINEKLFF. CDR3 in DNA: TGTGCCTGGAAAGGAGGAATTAATGAAAAACTGTTTTTT.

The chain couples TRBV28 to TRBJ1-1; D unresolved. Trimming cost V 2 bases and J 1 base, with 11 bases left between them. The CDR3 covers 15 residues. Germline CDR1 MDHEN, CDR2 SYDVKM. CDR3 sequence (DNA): TGTGCCAGCAGTTTACGTGGAGGTGCGAACACTGAAGCTTTCTTT. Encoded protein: CASSLRGGANTEAFF.

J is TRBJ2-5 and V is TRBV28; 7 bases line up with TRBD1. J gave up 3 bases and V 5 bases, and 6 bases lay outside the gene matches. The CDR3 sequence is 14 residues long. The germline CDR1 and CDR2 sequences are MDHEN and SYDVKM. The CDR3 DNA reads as TGTGCCAGCAGTACAGAGGGGGCGGAAGAGACCCAGTACTTC. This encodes CASSTEGAEETQYF.

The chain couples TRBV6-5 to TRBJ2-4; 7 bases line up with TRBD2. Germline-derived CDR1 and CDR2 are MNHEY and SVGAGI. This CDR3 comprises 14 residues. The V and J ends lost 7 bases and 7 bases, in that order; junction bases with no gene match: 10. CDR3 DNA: TGTGCCAGCAAAAACTTTCTGGGGGGGAACATTCAGTACTTC. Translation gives CASKNFLGGNIQYF.

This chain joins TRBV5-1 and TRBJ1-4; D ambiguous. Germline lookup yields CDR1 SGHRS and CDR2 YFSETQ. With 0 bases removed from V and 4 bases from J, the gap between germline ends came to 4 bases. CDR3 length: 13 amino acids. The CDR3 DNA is TGCGCCAGCAGCTTGGGTCATAATGAAAAACTGTTTTTT. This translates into CASSLGHNEKLFF.

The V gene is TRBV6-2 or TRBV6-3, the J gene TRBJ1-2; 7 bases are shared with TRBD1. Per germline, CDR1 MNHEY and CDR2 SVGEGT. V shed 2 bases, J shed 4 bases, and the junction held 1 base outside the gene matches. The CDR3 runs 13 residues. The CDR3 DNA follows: TGTGCCAGCAGTTACGCAGGGGGCTATGGCTACACCTTC. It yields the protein CASSYAGGYGYTF.